This T cell receptor beta chain comes out of a study of blood T cell repertoires in COVID-19. Background on the study: Sources were T cells, B-cell-depleted T cells, or PBMCs; the material itself was cDNA or gDNA.

Clones were sequenced by immunoSEQ multiplex PCR, and TCRdb holds only the in-frame ones, with some missing. The data hold around 140,000 clones, with over 80% observed a single time. The CDR3 has 14 amino acids. The V end lost 4 bases, the J end lost 4 bases, and 13 bases lay between the germline ends. Germline-derived CDR1 and CDR2 are LGHNA and YSLEER. The TCR originated in a middle-aged man who had recovered from COVID-19. J is TRBJ1-2 and V is TRBV4-3; maybe TRBD1 (5 bases). Sample: peripheral blood. The CDR3: CASSPSTGGYGYTF. The DNA of the CDR3 is TGCGCCAGCAGCCCATCCACGGGGGGCTATGGCTACACCTTC.